This entry concerns a single T cell receptor beta chain. Antigen unknown. The protocol was immunoSEQ multiplex PCR, while the TCRdb copy is restricted to in-frame clones and leaves out a portion. This table holds 170,000 or so clones, 90% found once. This entry belongs to a study of T cell responses to AZD1222 COVID-19 vaccine. The study's findings and limits: Rises in breadth and depth of Spike-specific TCRs came after two AZD1222 doses. Vaccine-associated CD4 TCRs spanned spike, dominant at 160-218 and 743-854.

The V gene end was trimmed by 4 bases and the J gene end by 3 bases; junction bases not matched to a gene: 8. This CDR3 has 16 amino acids. Per germline, CDR1 LGHNA and CDR2 YNFKEQ. This sequence was found in an adult in good health. Specimen: peripheral blood, collected on day 0 of AZD1222 vaccination. This chain links TRBV4-2 with TRBJ2-3; 9 positions match TRBD2. The CDR3 spells CASSPKGRGGTDTQYF. The CDR3 DNA reads as TGTGCCAGCAGCCCTAAAGGGCGGGGGGGAACAGATACGCAGTATTTT.